The 20 T cell receptor beta chains reported below all come from one sample, sequenced in a study of cytomegalovirus exposure and HLA in healthy donors. This PCR relied on a set of 60 Vbeta primers and 13 Jbeta primers. Assay: immunoSEQ multiplex PCR; the TCRdb copy retains only in-frame clones and omits some. Of about 200,000 clones detected, around 77% appear once; the ten largest clones hold under 2%. Sequencing was carried out using PBMCs. These receptors all come from a man aged 25-45 years in good health and CMV-seronegative.

This clone has just a few counts. This chain joins TRBV5-4 and TRBJ1-4; no clear D. V was trimmed by 0 bases and J by 8 bases, leaving 11 bases between them. Germline CDR1 is SGHNT and CDR2 is YYREEE (reference sequence). This CDR3 comprises 14 residues. Here the CDR3 DNA reads TGTGCCAGCAGCTTGGATGGAGCGCAGGAAAAACTGTTTTTT. Its protein product is CASSLDGAQEKLFF. Full variable domain (missing parts from reference TRBV5-4 and TRBJ1-4): ETGVTQSPTHLIKTRGQQVTLRCSSQSGHNTVSWYQQALGQGPQFIFQYYREEENGRGNFPPRFSGLQFPNYSSELNVNALELDDSALYLCASSLDGAQEKLFFGSGTQLSVL.

The gene calls are TRBV5-4 and TRBJ2-7, with TRBD1 identical over 7 bases. The V gene's germline CDR1 is SGHNT and CDR2 YYREEE (reference sequence). The junction had 3 bases not matched to a gene; V was cut back by 2 bases and J by 4 bases. The CDR3 runs to 13 residues. The CDR3 loop reads CASSFRGRYEQYF. The CDR3 region has the DNA TGTGCCAGCAGCTTTAGGGGGCGTTACGAGCAGTACTTC.

The rearrangement links TRBV7-9 to TRBJ2-7; D unresolved. The germline V gene has CDR1 SEHNR and CDR2 FQNEAQ (reference sequence). The V and J ends lost 7 bases and 1 base respectively, with 14 bases between them. The CDR3 extends over 14 amino acids. The CDR3 region is CASTRYGASYEQYF. The CDR3 nucleotides read TGTGCCAGCACGCGCTACGGAGCGTCCTACGAGCAGTACTTC.

The V and J genes are TRBV2 and TRBJ2-5; 10 bases match TRBD2. The CDR3 totals 15 residues. Trimming removed 6 bases from V and 7 bases from J; junction bases left unmatched: 11. CDR1 is SNHLY, CDR2 FYNNEI, per germline. This chain's CDR3 is CASRTRLAGEGTQYF. In nucleotides, the CDR3 is TGTGCCAGCAGGACGAGGCTAGCGGGAGAGGGGACCCAGTACTTC.

The rearrangement joins TRBV10-1 to TRBJ2-7; TRBD1 might be the D (6 bases). Trimming pared 6 bases from V and 5 bases from J, leaving 23 bases between. CDR1 is WNHNN and CDR2 is SYGVQD in the germline V gene (reference sequence). This CDR3 comprises 16 residues. In DNA form, the CDR3 reads TGCGCCAGCAGGGTTAAACAGGGTAAGGAATGCCACGAGCAGTACTTC. It specifies CASRVKQGKECHEQYF.

This clone has just a few counts. The chain joins TRBV27 to TRBJ2-3; 8 nucleotides line up with TRBD2. Germline values: CDR1 MNHEY, CDR2 SMNVEV (reference sequence). The CDR3 is 15 amino acids. The junction had 10 bases not matched to a gene; V was cut back by 4 bases and J by 7 bases. The CDR3 is CASSSPGLARNTQYF. The CDR3 region has the DNA TGTGCCAGCAGTTCCCCCGGACTAGCTAGGAATACGCAGTATTTT.

The gene calls are TRBV4-1 and TRBJ2-2, with 15 bases aligning to TRBD2. The CDR3 is 19 amino acids. Germline trimming cut 1 base from V and 4 bases from J; bases unmatched to any gene: 7. The germline gives CDR1 MGHRA, CDR2 YSYEKL. The CDR3: CASSQVGTSGRRSTGELFF. The CDR3 region has the DNA TGCGCCAGCAGCCAAGTCGGGACTAGCGGGAGGAGGAGCACCGGGGAGCTGTTTTTT.

This rearrangement joins TRBV6-1 to TRBJ2-3; tentative D call: TRBD1 (7 bases). The CDR3 contains 18 residues. V was trimmed by 1 base and J by 3 bases, leaving 20 bases between them. Germline lookup yields CDR1 MNHNS and CDR2 SASEGT. Here the CDR3 reads CASSEDYGGRGVTDTQYF. The CDR3 DNA reads as TGTGCCAGCAGTGAAGACTATGGTGGCAGGGGGGTTACAGATACGCAGTATTTT.

This sequence joins TRBV7-9 and TRBJ1-1; 10 bases fit TRBD1. The germline V gene encodes CDR1 SEHNR and CDR2 FQNEAQ (reference sequence). Trimming cost V 5 bases and J 6 bases; bases outside gene matches: 18. The CDR3 is made up of 18 amino acids. CDR3 nucleotide sequence: TGTGCCAGCAGCGCCCGGTTCGGGGGGGACAGGGGATGGTCTGAAGCTTTCTTT. This gives the protein CASSARFGGDRGWSEAFF.

V is TRBV19 and J is TRBJ2-1; TRBD2 agrees at 10 bases. Trimming cost V 3 bases and J 4 bases; bases outside gene matches: 9. The V gene's germline CDR1 is LNHDA and CDR2 SQIVND (reference sequence). This CDR3 has 17 residues. This CDR3 is CASSISLAGAIYNEQFF. CDR3 DNA sequence: TGTGCCAGTAGTATTAGCCTAGCGGGAGCTATTTACAATGAGCAGTTCTTC.

The V call is TRBV27, the J call TRBJ2-7, with TRBD2 identical over 8 bases. Trimming cost V 0 bases and J 4 bases; bases outside gene matches: 5. This CDR3 region has 15 residues. Germline V lookup: CDR1 MNHEY, CDR2 SMNVEV (reference sequence). The CDR3 sequence is CASSLSPGGPYEQYF. The DNA for the CDR3 is TGTGCCAGCAGTTTATCACCGGGAGGGCCTTACGAGCAGTACTTC.

V and J are TRBV18 and TRBJ1-4; 7 positions agree with TRBD1. CDR1 is KGHSH, CDR2 LQKENI, per germline. The CDR3 length is 14 residues. Unmatched junction bases numbered 8, after V lost 6 bases and J lost 7 bases. The CDR3 region is CASSMTGIGEKLFF. The CDR3 bases are TGTGCCAGCTCCATGACAGGGATTGGTGAAAAACTGTTTTTT.

On this clone: Distinct nucleotide sequences in the sample also encode this CDR3. The rearrangement uses TRBV5-1 and TRBJ1-2; a weak D match, TRBD1 (5 bases). The V end lost 0 bases, the J end lost 8 bases, and 17 bases lay between the germline ends. The CDR3 loop spans 15 amino acids. CDR1 and CDR2 (germline): SGHRS, YFSETQ. The CDR3 sequence: CASSLEAGQFWGYTF. CDR3 nucleotides: TGCGCCAGCAGCTTGGAGGCAGGGCAGTTCTGGGGCTACACCTTC.

J is TRBJ2-7 and V is TRBV5-4; tentative D call: TRBD2 (6 bases). The V gene lost 5 bases and the J gene lost 7 bases, with 16 bases spanning the gap. CDR3 length equals 13 residues. Germline CDR1 reads SGHNT; CDR2 reads YYREEE (reference sequence). The CDR3: CASRSGLIGEQYF. As DNA, the CDR3 is TGTGCCAGCAGATCGGGACTCATCGGGGAGCAGTACTTC.

The chain combines TRBV10-1 with TRBJ2-3; the D gene is possibly TRBD2 (6 bases). The V gene's germline CDR1 is WNHNN and CDR2 SYGVQD (reference sequence). This CDR3 has 13 residues. V gave up 5 bases and J gave up 4 bases, with 10 bases separating them. The CDR3 loop reads CASSPGSADTQYF. The DNA of the CDR3 is TGCGCCAGCAGTCCCGGGAGTGCAGATACGCAGTATTTT.

This clone was seen only a few times. The rearrangement links TRBV14 to TRBJ1-2, with D possibly TRBD1 on 5 matching bases. This CDR3 is built from 15 residues. In germline, CDR1 is SGHDN, CDR2 FVKESK. V lost 1 base to trimming and J lost 1 base, with 10 bases between them. For the CDR3, the DNA is TGTGCCAGCAGCCAAGTAGGGGCCAGTAACTATGGCTACACCTTC. Translation gives CASSQVGASNYGYTF.

This clone has only a few counts. This chain uses TRBV2 with TRBJ1-1; D is perhaps TRBD1 (6 bases). This CDR3 is built from 14 residues. The germline V gene encodes CDR1 SNHLY and CDR2 FYNNEI. Trimming took off 4 bases at V and 2 bases at J, with 11 bases between the two ends. Written as DNA, the CDR3 is TGTGCCAGCAGTGCCCCGGGGACAAACACTGAAGCTTTCTTT. Its translation is CASSAPGTNTEAFF.

The rearrangement joins TRBV21-1 to TRBJ1-5; the table's D gene call, TRBD1, was not cross checked with the DNA. TRBV21-1 is noted as a pseudogene. This CDR3 comprises 18 residues. The CDR3 DNA reads as TGTGCCAGCAGCAAAGCGGGGCAGGGGGCTGAGGGCAATCAGCCCCAGCATTTT. It yields the protein CASSKAGQGAEGNQPQHF.

The J gene is TRBJ2-1, the V gene TRBV7-9; 9 positions agree with TRBD2. The CDR3 extends over 15 amino acids. Germline V gene lookup returns CDR1 SEHNR and CDR2 FQNEAQ (reference sequence). V was pared by 5 bases and J by 2 bases, with 4 bases of the junction left unmatched. CDR3 sequence: CASSRLAGAYNEQFF. CDR3 sequence (DNA): TGTGCCAGCAGCCGATTAGCGGGAGCCTACAATGAGCAGTTCTTC.

CDR3 amino acids: CASSQGRDFHEQYF. In DNA, the CDR3 is TGCGCCAGCAGCCAAGGCCGGGACTTTCACGAGCAGTACTTC. This rearrangement joins TRBV4-1 to TRBJ2-7; perhaps TRBD2 as D (6 bases). CDR3 length equals 14 residues. V was shortened by 1 base and J by 5 bases, with 12 bases between the two germline ends. Germline assignment: CDR1 MGHRA and CDR2 YSYEKL.